Sequencing of this T cell receptor (beta chain) was carried out in a study of T cell responses to AZD1222 COVID-19 vaccine. Sequenced by immunoSEQ multiplex PCR; TCRdb stores in-frame clones only, minus some. The repertoire holds some 120,000 clones, approximately 88% seen once, with under 6% in the top ten. The CDR3 consists of 15 residues. Germline CDR1 SGHTA, CDR2 FQGNSA. Trimming stripped 3 bases from V and 0 bases from J, with 11 bases between. This chain uses TRBV7-2 with TRBJ1-2; D is unclear. The sample consisted of peripheral blood, taken 28 days after the second AZD1222 dose. This clonotype was obtained from an adult who received the AZD1222 COVID-19 vaccine. This CDR3 reads CASSFPGRPNYGYTF. The CDR3 DNA is TGTGCCAGCAGCTTTCCGGGCAGACCTAACTATGGCTACACCTTC.